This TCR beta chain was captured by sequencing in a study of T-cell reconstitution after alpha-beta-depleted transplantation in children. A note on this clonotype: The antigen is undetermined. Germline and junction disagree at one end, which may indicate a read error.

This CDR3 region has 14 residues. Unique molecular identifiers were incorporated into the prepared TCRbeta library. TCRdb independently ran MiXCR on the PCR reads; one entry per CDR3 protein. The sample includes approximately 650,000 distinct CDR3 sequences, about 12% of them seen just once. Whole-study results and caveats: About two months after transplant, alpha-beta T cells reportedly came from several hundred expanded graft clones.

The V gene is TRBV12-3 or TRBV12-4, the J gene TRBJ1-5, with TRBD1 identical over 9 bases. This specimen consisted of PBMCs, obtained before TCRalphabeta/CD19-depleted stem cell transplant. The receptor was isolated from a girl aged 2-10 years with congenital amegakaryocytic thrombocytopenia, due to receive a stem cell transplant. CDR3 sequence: CVSSRTGGNQPQHF. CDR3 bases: TGTGTCAGCAGTAGGACAGGGGGCAATCAGCCCCAGCATTTT.